This TCR beta chain originates from a study of spatial heterogeneity in lung cancer. Study-level results: Ubiquitous expanded tumor TCRs surfaced in blood more at resection than they did at follow-up.

TCRdb processed the 5' RACE reads anew with MiXCR; each CDR3 protein has one entry. In the table there are approximately 29,000 distinct CDR3 sequences, about 8.1% of which are singletons. The germline V gene has CDR1 GTSNPN and CDR2 SVGIG (reference sequence). The CDR3 contains 13 residues. V was trimmed by 3 bases and J by 5 bases, leaving 13 bases between them. As for this clonotype: No antigen is known for it.

As to time point: sample taken at primary tumor resection. Whole RNA from tumor, nontumor lung or frozen PBMC was sequenced unsorted. Around 68 TRACERx patients with early, untreated non-small cell lung cancer donated samples. The genes are TRBV30 and TRBJ1-2, with D perhaps TRBD1 (5 bases). The sequencing here drew on PBMCs, taken at surgery. This sequence originates from a female donor with early-stage non-small cell lung cancer. The DNA of the CDR3 is TGTGCCTGGAGAAGGCGGGACCTTTATGGCTACACCTTC. As protein: CAWRRRDLYGYTF.